This is a list of T cell receptor beta chains from one sample in a study of blood T cell repertoires in COVID-19. TCRdb's table, derived via immunoSEQ multiplex PCR, lists solely in-frame clones and lacks some. The sample carries 200,000 to 250,000 clones, about four fifths recorded once. The sequenced sample was peripheral blood. The receptor source for this set is a middle-aged man with acute or convalescent COVID-19. Both conserved end residues are part of each CDR3. The D gene is left open where the match is weak. Clone size is given for some rows only: seen once, a few or many times, or a class if the clone is expanded.

CDR3 protein: CASSLGSSGRMNIQYF
CDR3 DNA: TGTGCCAGCAGTTTGGGTAGTAGCGGGAGGATGAACATTCAGTACTTC
D gene: TRBD2
J gene: TRBJ2-4
V gene: TRBV27
CDR3 length: 16
clone size: NA

CDR3 protein: CASSLYGKHNEQFF
CDR3 DNA: TGTGCCAGCAGTTTATACGGGAAACACAATGAGCAGTTCTTC
D gene: NA
J gene: TRBJ2-1
V gene: TRBV28
CDR3 length: 14
clone size: NA

CDR3 protein: CASNEGGTDTQYF
CDR3 DNA: TGCGCCAGCAATGAAGGGGGAACAGATACGCAGTATTTT
D gene: NA
J gene: TRBJ2-3
V gene: TRBV10-1
CDR3 length: 13
clone size: few

CDR3 protein: CASSEATQGLASETQYF
CDR3 DNA: TGTGCCAGCAGCGAAGCCACTCAAGGACTGGCATCAGAGACCCAGTACTTC
D gene: NA
J gene: TRBJ2-5
V gene: TRBV28
CDR3 length: 17
clone size: NA

CDR3 protein: CAISESISASNYGYTF
CDR3 DNA: TGTGCCATCAGTGAGTCGATTTCCGCGTCTAACTATGGCTACACCTTC
D gene: NA
J gene: TRBJ1-2
V gene: TRBV10-3
CDR3 length: 16
clone size: NA

CDR3 protein: CASSPLGGAGTRLIEQFF
CDR3 DNA: TGTGCCAGCAGCCCTTTGGGTGGGGCGGGGACTAGACTAATCGAGCAGTTCTTC
D gene: TRBD2
J gene: TRBJ2-1
V gene: TRBV9
CDR3 length: 18
clone size: NA

CDR3 protein: CASSYGTKYEQYF
CDR3 DNA: TGTGCCAGCAGTTATGGGACAAAGTACGAGCAGTACTTC
D gene: NA
J gene: TRBJ2-7
V gene: TRBV6-5
CDR3 length: 13
clone size: NA

CDR3 protein: CASRTSGGQETQYF
CDR3 DNA: TGTGCCAGCAGGACTTCAGGGGGCCAAGAGACCCAGTACTTC
D gene: TRBD1
J gene: TRBJ2-5
V gene: TRBV25-1
CDR3 length: 14
clone size: NA

CDR3 protein: CASSPEGGSYGYTF
CDR3 DNA: TGTGCCAGCAGCCCAGAGGGGGGGAGTTATGGCTACACCTTC
D gene: NA
J gene: TRBJ1-2
V gene: TRBV3-1/TRBV3-2
CDR3 length: 14
clone size: NA

CDR3 protein: CASTSEEAGQETQYF
CDR3 DNA: TGCGCCAGCACCTCCGAAGAGGCGGGCCAAGAGACCCAGTACTTC
D gene: NA
J gene: TRBJ2-5
V gene: TRBV4-1
CDR3 length: 15
clone size: NA